This T cell receptor (beta chain) emerged from a study of cytomegalovirus exposure and HLA in healthy donors. The CDR3 extends over 15 amino acids. Trimming at V came to 2 bases and at J to 5 bases, leaving 5 bases not matched to a gene. Germline V gene lookup returns CDR1 SEHNR and CDR2 FQNEAQ (reference sequence). The primer mix had 60 Vbeta and 13 Jbeta primers. Assay: immunoSEQ multiplex PCR; the TCRdb copy retains only in-frame clones and omits some. In the table there are roughly 100,000 clones, over 70% of which are singletons. The chain joins TRBV7-9 to TRBJ2-5, with 10 nucleotides matching TRBD2. The sequencing input was PBMCs. The receptor's source is a boy aged 10-17 years in good health and CMV-seronegative. In DNA, the CDR3 is TGTGCCAGCAGCTTAATAGCGGGAGGTTGGGAGACCCAGTACTTC. It yields the protein CASSLIAGGWETQYF.